A single sample gave rise to the 11 T cell receptor beta chains below, sequenced in a study of cytomegalovirus exposure and HLA in healthy donors. PCR was performed using 60 Vbeta and 13 Jbeta primers. Repertoires were generated with immunoSEQ multiplex PCR, while TCRdb's copy carries only in-frame clones and drops some. The data contain 150,000 to 200,000 clones, about 85% of them singletons. Sequencing used PBMCs. These TCRs come from a boy aged 2 to 10 in good health and CMV-seronegative.

The V call is TRBV19, the J call TRBJ1-6; D gene uncertain. CDR3 length equals 15 residues. Germline loops: CDR1 LNHDA, CDR2 SQIVND (reference sequence). V was cut by 5 bases and J by 8 bases, with 16 bases left in between. This chain's CDR3 is CASSPAGRVDSPLHF. CDR3 bases: TGTGCCAGTAGTCCTGCTGGGAGAGTGGATTCACCCCTCCACTTT.

CDR3 in amino acids: CASFPPPGQGTDTQYF. CDR3 nucleotide sequence: TGTGCCAGCTTCCCCCCTCCGGGACAGGGCACAGATACGCAGTATTTT. This chain links TRBV21-1 with TRBJ2-3; the table's D call, TRBD1, was not checked against the DNA. TRBV21-1 counts as a pseudogene. The CDR3 is made up of 16 amino acids.

This clone was picked up one time. The chain has TRBV19 and TRBJ2-7; 9 nucleotides align to TRBD1. This CDR3 is built from 14 residues. Germline CDR1 reads LNHDA; CDR2 reads SQIVND (reference sequence). Trimming at V came to 4 bases and at J to 2 bases, leaving 3 bases not matched to a gene. For the CDR3, the DNA is TGTGCCAGTAGTACCCGACAGGGGGCCTACGAGCAGTACTTC. It codes for CASSTRQGAYEQYF.

This chain connects TRBV30 to TRBJ1-5; the match to TRBD1 covers 7 bases. Germline lookup yields CDR1 GTSNPN and CDR2 SVGIG (reference sequence). CDR3 size: 13 residues. J was trimmed by 7 bases and V by 3 bases; bases with no gene match: 6. The CDR3 loop reads CAWRDRRGQPQHF. The CDR3 DNA sequence: TGTGCCTGGAGGGACAGGAGGGGACAGCCCCAGCATTTT.

The CDR3, as DNA: TGTGCCAGCAGTGCGACGGACAGGGGGCTTAACTATGGCTACACCTTC. Encoded protein: CASSATDRGLNYGYTF. The gene calls are TRBV6-1 and TRBJ1-2; 11 bases agree with TRBD1. Germline V lookup: CDR1 MNHNS, CDR2 SASEGT. With 4 bases clipped from V and 1 base from J, the junction kept 5 bases outside the gene matches. CDR3 size: 16 residues.

V gene TRBV6-1 combines with J gene TRBJ1-3; 9 bases align to TRBD1. The length of the CDR3 is 13 residues. J gave up 8 bases and V 4 bases, and 3 bases lay outside the gene matches. Germline V gives CDR1 MNHNS, CDR2 SASEGT. The CDR3 nucleotides read TGTGCCAGCAGTGCGGGACAGGGTTACACCATATATTTT. Its translation is CASSAGQGYTIYF.

The rearrangement uses TRBV5-1 and TRBJ2-5; 16 bases align to TRBD2. The CDR3 is 17 residues long. The V and J ends lost 4 bases and 5 bases, in that order; junction bases with no gene match: 8. The germline V gene encodes CDR1 SGHRS and CDR2 YFSETQ. The CDR3 DNA is TGCGCCAGCAGCCTTACCGGGACTAGCGGGAGGGGGGAGACCCAGTACTTC. It yields the protein CASSLTGTSGRGETQYF.

The chain is built from TRBV30 and TRBJ1-2, with 8 bases matching TRBD1. In germline, CDR1 is GTSNPN, CDR2 SVGIG (reference sequence). V gave up 2 bases and J gave up 4 bases; unmatched junction bases: 6. The CDR3 loop spans 14 amino acids. The CDR3 DNA reads as TGTGCCTGGAGTCAGGGGGCTTGGGCCTATGGCTACACCTTC. It encodes CAWSQGAWAYGYTF.

The CDR3 bases are TGTGCCAGCAGCCTCCTCAGGGGGAACACTGAAGCTTTCTTT. Protein product: CASSLLRGNTEAFF. This rearrangement joins TRBV6-5 to TRBJ1-1, with D tentatively TRBD1 (6 bases). This CDR3 is 14 amino acids long. V dropped 6 bases and J dropped 1 base, with 12 bases sitting between them. Germline V gives CDR1 MNHEY, CDR2 SVGAGI.

This chain connects TRBV9 to TRBJ1-1; 7 nucleotides match TRBD1. Germline V lookup: CDR1 SGDLS, CDR2 YYNGEE. This CDR3 is built from 13 residues. The V gene end was trimmed by 5 bases and the J gene end by 5 bases; junction bases not matched to a gene: 6. The CDR3 DNA is TGTGCCAGCAGTACAGGGGCGAGGACTGAAGCTTTCTTT. Translated, it gives CASSTGARTEAFF.

J is TRBJ1-1 and V is TRBV29-1, with 7 bases fitting TRBD1. Germline values: CDR1 SQVTM, CDR2 ANQGSEA. This CDR3 has 12 amino acids. The V segment lost 7 bases and the J segment 7 bases; nucleotides outside the gene matches: 9. In DNA form, the CDR3 reads TGCAGCGGGGCCAGGGGGTTAATTGAAGCTTTCTTT. It encodes CSGARGLIEAFF.